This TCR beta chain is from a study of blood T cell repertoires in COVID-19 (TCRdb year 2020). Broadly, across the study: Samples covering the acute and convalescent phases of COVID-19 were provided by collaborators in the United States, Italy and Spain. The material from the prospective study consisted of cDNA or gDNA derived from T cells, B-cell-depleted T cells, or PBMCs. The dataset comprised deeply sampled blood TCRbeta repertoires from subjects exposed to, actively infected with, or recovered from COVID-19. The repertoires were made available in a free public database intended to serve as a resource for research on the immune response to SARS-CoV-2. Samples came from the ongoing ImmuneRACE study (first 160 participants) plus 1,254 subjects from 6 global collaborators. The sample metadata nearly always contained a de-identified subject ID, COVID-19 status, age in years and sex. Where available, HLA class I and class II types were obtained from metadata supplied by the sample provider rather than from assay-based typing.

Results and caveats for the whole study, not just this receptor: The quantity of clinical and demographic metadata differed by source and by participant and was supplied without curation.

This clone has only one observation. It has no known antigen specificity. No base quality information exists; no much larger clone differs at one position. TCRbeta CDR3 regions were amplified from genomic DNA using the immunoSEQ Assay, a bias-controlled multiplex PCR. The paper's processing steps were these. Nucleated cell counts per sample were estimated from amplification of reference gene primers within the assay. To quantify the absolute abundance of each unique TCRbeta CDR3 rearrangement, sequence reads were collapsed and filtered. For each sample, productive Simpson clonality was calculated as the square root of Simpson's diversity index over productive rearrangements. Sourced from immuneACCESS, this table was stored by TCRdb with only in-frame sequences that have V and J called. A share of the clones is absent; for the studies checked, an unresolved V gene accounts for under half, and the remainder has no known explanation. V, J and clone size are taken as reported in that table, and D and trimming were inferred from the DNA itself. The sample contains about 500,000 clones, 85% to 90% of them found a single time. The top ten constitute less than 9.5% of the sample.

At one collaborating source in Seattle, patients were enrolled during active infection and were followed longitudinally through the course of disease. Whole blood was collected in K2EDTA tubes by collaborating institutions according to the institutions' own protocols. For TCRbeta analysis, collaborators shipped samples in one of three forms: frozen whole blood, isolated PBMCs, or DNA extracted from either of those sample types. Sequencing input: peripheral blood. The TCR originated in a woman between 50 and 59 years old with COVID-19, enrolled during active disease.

The base sequence is TGTGCCTGGAGTGAACCGGGACAGATTAATGAAAAACTGTTTTTT. Its amino acids are CAWSEPGQINEKLFF. The chain links TRBV30 with TRBJ1-4; 7 central bases correspond to TRBD1. CDR3 length: 15 amino acids, cysteine to phenylalanine. Of all the DNA, just the CDR3 is kept, 45 bases in frame from base 1. CDR1 and CDR2 (GTSNPN, SVGIG) derive from the germline V gene (reference sequence). V ends up 1 base short and J 4 bases short, with an unmatched junction base count of 6.